The 5 T cell receptor beta chains presented below share a single source sample, sequenced in a study of CD8 T cells in ankylosing spondylitis. MiXCR was run by TCRdb on the 5' RACE reads, yielding one entry per CDR3 protein. Of about 64,000 distinct CDR3 sequences in the sample, roughly 6.2% are singletons; the top ten hold around 4.5%. The sample taken for sequencing was synovial fluid, either unsorted or a sorted T cell fraction (not recorded which). The source of these receptors is a male donor with ankylosing spondylitis.

This clonotype appeared many times. This chain links TRBV18 with TRBJ2-1; a weak D match, TRBD2 (6 bases). Trimming pared 2 bases from V and 7 bases from J, leaving 15 bases between. The CDR3 has 15 amino acids. Germline CDR1 KGHSH, CDR2 LQKENI. In DNA, the CDR3 is TGTGCCAGCTCACCATTCTCCGGGACTCCGAATGAGCAGTTCTTC. Translated, it gives CASSPFSGTPNEQFF.

This clonotype has ten or more counts. The chain carries TRBV6-5 and TRBJ1-5; D uncertain. This CDR3 has 17 amino acids. The germline V gene has CDR1 MNHEY and CDR2 SVGAGI. Trimming cost V 2 bases and J 0 bases, with 14 bases left between them. This CDR3 is CASSYRDALYSNQPQHF. CDR3 coding DNA: TGTGCCAGCAGTTACAGGGATGCCCTTTATAGCAATCAGCCCCAGCATTTT.

This clonotype has at least ten counts. This chain links TRBV28 with TRBJ1-4; 8 bases fit TRBD1. With 4 bases clipped from V and 3 bases from J, the junction kept 16 bases outside the gene matches. This CDR3 has 19 residues. Germline CDR1 MDHEN, CDR2 SYDVKM. The CDR3 nucleotides are TGTGCCAGCAGTTATAGGAGTGGCAGGGGGCGCTGGGCTAATGAAAAACTGTTTTTT. Residues: CASSYRSGRGRWANEKLFF.

This chain joins TRBV5-1 and TRBJ2-2, with 7 nucleotides matching TRBD1. Germline-derived CDR1 and CDR2 are SGHRS and YFSETQ. V shed 4 bases, J shed 7 bases, and the junction held 7 bases outside the gene matches. The CDR3 runs 14 residues. In nucleotides, the CDR3 is TGCGCCAGCAGCCCGGGACAGTTAATCGGGGAGCTGTTTTTT. Translating gives CASSPGQLIGELFF.

The chain uses TRBV5-1 and TRBJ2-7, with 10 bases that match TRBD2. This CDR3 region has 15 residues. CDR1 is SGHRS, CDR2 YFSETQ, per germline. V shed 0 bases and J 5 bases; nucleotides not matched to a gene: 5. The CDR3 DNA sequence: TGCGCCAGCAGCTTGGTACCTAGCGGGAGAGACGAGCAGTACTTC. Translated, it gives CASSLVPSGRDEQYF.